This T cell receptor beta chain was obtained from a study of blood T cell repertoires in COVID-19 (dated by TCRdb to the early 2020s). Regarding the research as a whole: Collaborator samples came from the United States, Italy and Spain and covered acute and convalescent phases of COVID-19. The prospective study material was composed of cDNA or gDNA derived from T cells, B-cell-depleted T cells, or PBMCs. Subjects who had been exposed to COVID-19, were actively infected with it, or had recovered from it provided the deeply sampled blood TCRbeta repertoires that made up the dataset. The repertoires were released in a freely available public database intended as a resource for research on the immune response to SARS-CoV-2. The samples were drawn from two sources: the first 160 participants of the ongoing ImmuneRACE study, and fewer than 1,500 subjects contributed by 6 global collaborators. Sample metadata almost always included a de-identified subject ID, COVID-19 status, age in years and sex. Where available, HLA class I and class II types were taken from metadata supplied by the sample provider and were not determined by assay-based typing. What the work shows at the level of the full study, not this receptor alone: Clinical and demographic metadata were provided uncurated, with the amount varying by source and participant.

The immunoSEQ Assay, a bias-controlled multiplex PCR, was used to amplify TCRbeta CDR3 regions from genomic DNA. As for the original processing: The number of nucleated cells in each sample was estimated from the amplification of reference gene primers within the assay. To quantify the absolute abundance of each unique TCRbeta CDR3 rearrangement, sequence reads were collapsed and filtered. Productive Simpson clonality was computed per sample as the square root of Simpson's diversity index over productive rearrangements. The immuneACCESS repertoire file appears here via TCRdb, limited to in-frame rearrangements. These files lack a portion of the clones; in checked studies, under half of the deficit traces to unresolved V genes, and the cause of the others is not known. Clonal size and the V and J genes are those of that table, whereas D and trimming came from the DNA. The sample has 200,000 to 250,000 clones on record, around nine tenths of them singletons. Jointly, the top ten make up over 2.5% of the sample.

The collaborating institutions used their own protocols to collect whole blood in K2EDTA tubes. Collaborator samples were shipped for TCRbeta analysis as frozen whole blood, isolated PBMCs, or DNA extracted from either sample type. As to this clone: It has no known antigen specificity. No clone much larger than this one lies a single base away; base qualities are absent.

The germline V gene (reference sequence) provides CDR1 LNHDA and CDR2 SQIVND. Trimming accounts for 1 base at V and 4 bases at J, while the number of junction bases matched to no gene is 5. The CDR3 has 16 amino acids, counting the end cysteine and phenylalanine. Of all the DNA, just the CDR3 is kept, 48 bases in frame from base 1. Rearrangement joined TRBV19 to TRBJ2-3; TRBD1 fits 10 bases in the junction. Sequencing used peripheral blood. The TCR sequence derives from a man in his sixties with acute or convalescent COVID-19. The nucleotide sequence reads as follows: TGTGCCAGTAGTATAGCTTCGGGGACAGGGGCAGATACGCAGTATTTT. Its product reads: CASSIASGTGADTQYF.